The 25 T cell receptor beta chains given below trace back to one sample, sequenced in a study of shared clonotypes between healthy human individuals. Assay: immunoSEQ multiplex PCR; the TCRdb copy retains only in-frame clones and omits some. The sample has 450,000 to 700,000 clones; nearly 97% are singletons. CD8 cells regarded as naive lacked CD45RO, were positively chosen for CCR7, and omitted terminally differentiated effector memory CD45RA+ cells. Sequencing was done on a sample of naive CD8+ T cells sorted from blood. The receptors come from a woman in her twenties or thirties in good health.

The sample holds one count of this clone. This chain connects TRBV7-9 to TRBJ1-2, with D possibly being TRBD1 (5 bases). CDR1 and CDR2 (germline): SEHNR, FQNEAQ (reference sequence). V was clipped by 1 base and J by 4 bases, with 10 bases between them. The CDR3 runs 14 residues. CDR3 bases: TGTGCCAGCAGCTTAGAGGAGGGACTCTATGGCTACACCTTC. This translates into CASSLEEGLYGYTF.

The chain uses TRBV10-3 and TRBJ2-7; the D call may be TRBD1 or TRBD2 (5 bases each). The CDR3 contains 16 residues. Germline V gives CDR1 ENHRY, CDR2 SYGVKD. Trimming removed 4 bases at V and 3 bases at J, with 19 bases between. DNA for the CDR3: TGTGCCATCAGTGGGTCCCGGGACCGGGGCGGCTACGAGCAGTACTTC. The encoded protein is CAISGSRDRGGYEQYF.

This clone is a singleton in its sample. The chain is built from TRBV27 and TRBJ1-5; 8 bases are shared with TRBD1. The junction had 5 bases not matched to a gene; V was cut back by 5 bases and J by 5 bases. The length of the CDR3 is 14 residues. Germline V CDR1 and CDR2: MNHEY, SMNVEV (reference sequence). Here the CDR3 reads CASSLDRDYQPQHF. CDR3 coding DNA: TGTGCCAGCAGTCTGGACAGGGACTATCAGCCCCAGCATTTT.

This clone was seen just once. The CDR3 DNA sequence: TGTGCCAGCAGCGCCGACGTGAGGAGCTCCTACAATGAGCAGTTCTTC. This sequence encodes CASSADVRSSYNEQFF. This chain uses TRBV9 with TRBJ2-1; D is unresolved. Trimming shortened V by 3 bases and J by 0 bases, and 13 bases separated the two germline ends. The CDR3 has 16 residues. Germline lookup yields CDR1 SGDLS and CDR2 YYNGEE.

The V call is TRBV7-9, the J call TRBJ1-2; 7 nucleotides match TRBD1. The germline V gene has CDR1 SEHNR and CDR2 FQNEAQ (reference sequence). The length of the CDR3 is 13 residues. The V segment lost 5 bases and the J segment 6 bases; nucleotides outside the gene matches: 6. Written as DNA, the CDR3 is TGTGCCAGCAGCCAGAGGGGGCAGGATGGCTACACCTTC. This sequence encodes CASSQRGQDGYTF.

CDR3: CASSAGTSGSGEQFF. The CDR3 DNA reads TGTGCCAGCAGCGCCGGGACTAGCGGGAGCGGTGAGCAGTTCTTC. The chain is built from TRBV9 and TRBJ2-1; 14 nucleotides align to TRBD2. The CDR3 extends over 15 amino acids. V dropped 3 bases and J dropped 9; count of bases not matched to a gene: 5. The germline CDR1 and CDR2 sequences are SGDLS and YYNGEE.

The chain has TRBV28 and TRBJ2-1; possible D gene TRBD1, 5 bases. V was trimmed by 5 bases and J by 3 bases, leaving 23 bases between them. This CDR3 is 18 amino acids long. CDR1 and CDR2 from the germline V gene are MDHEN and SYDVKM. The CDR3 DNA reads TGTGCCAGCAGTAGTATCAGGGTTTCGCACCATAACTACAATGAGCAGTTCTTC. This translates into CASSSIRVSHHNYNEQFF.

This clone appeared once. This CDR3 is also generated by other DNA sequences in the sample. The chain couples TRBV19 to TRBJ2-7, with 9 nucleotides matching TRBD2. CDR3 length equals 14 residues. Unmatched junction bases numbered 5, after V lost 6 bases and J lost 2 bases. Looked up from germline, CDR1 is LNHDA and CDR2 is SQIVND (reference sequence). CDR3 residues: CASSSGLAAYEQYF. As DNA, the CDR3 is TGTGCCAGTAGCTCGGGACTAGCAGCCTACGAGCAGTACTTC.

The chain employs TRBV4-1 and TRBJ2-1; D ambiguous. The CDR3 is 12 amino acids. Per the germline V gene, CDR1 is MGHRA and CDR2 is YSYEKL. With 5 bases removed from V and 9 bases from J, the gap between germline ends came to 11 bases. CDR3 in DNA: TGCGCCAGCAGCATGATCCCCAGTGAGCAGTTCTTC. It encodes CASSMIPSEQFF.

This chain joins TRBV6-5 and TRBJ1-4, with TRBD1 matching 8 bases. The germline gives CDR1 MNHEY, CDR2 SVGAGI. This CDR3 is built from 13 residues. J lost 6 bases, V lost 6 bases, and 3 bases had no gene match. CDR3 DNA: TGTGCCAGCAGGGGACAGGACCATGAAAAACTGTTTTTT. Translated: CASRGQDHEKLFF.

The rearrangement joins TRBV25-1 to TRBJ2-1; no clear D gene. CDR3 length: 15 residues. The V end lost 1 base, the J end lost 6 bases, and 13 bases lay between the germline ends. Germline CDR1 MGHDK, CDR2 SYGVNS. Here the CDR3 reads CASSEFEDPFNEQFF. Here the CDR3 DNA reads TGTGCCAGCAGTGAATTCGAGGACCCCTTCAATGAGCAGTTCTTC.

This clone was seen only once. The chain employs TRBV7-2 and TRBJ2-3, with 8 bases aligning to TRBD2. Trimming at V came to 3 bases and at J to 2 bases, leaving 7 bases not matched to a gene. The CDR3 covers 16 residues. Germline-derived CDR1 and CDR2 are SGHTA and FQGNSA. The CDR3 region has the DNA TGTGCCAGCAGCTTGGGACTAGAATGGTCCACAGATACGCAGTATTTT. Translating it yields CASSLGLEWSTDTQYF.

Regarding this clone: Distinct nucleotide sequences in the sample also encode this CDR3. The chain combines TRBV27 with TRBJ2-7; maybe TRBD1 (5 bases). Deletions cut 2 bases from V and 0 bases from J, with 8 bases between. The CDR3 sequence is 14 residues long. CDR1 is MNHEY and CDR2 is SMNVEV in the germline V gene (reference sequence). CDR3 amino acids: CASSLTGSSYEQYF. The CDR3 coding sequence is TGTGCCAGCAGTTTAACAGGATCCTCCTACGAGCAGTACTTC.

This chain joins TRBV29-1 and TRBJ2-4; D gene uncertain. The V gene lost 0 bases and the J gene lost 3 bases, with 9 bases spanning the gap. In germline, CDR1 is SQVTM, CDR2 ANQGSEA. The CDR3 runs 14 residues. Written as DNA, the CDR3 is TGCAGCGTTGAAGATCGCAGCCACAAAAACATTCAGTACTTC. It specifies CSVEDRSHKNIQYF.

This clone has only one observation. The chain couples TRBV5-1 to TRBJ1-4; D might be TRBD1 (5 bases). V dropped 3 bases and J dropped 8 bases, with 17 bases sitting between them. This CDR3 region has 15 residues. Germline V CDR1 and CDR2: SGHRS, YFSETQ. CDR3 in DNA: TGCGCCAGCAGCTATCGTCCGGACGAGGGGGAAAAACTGTTTTTT. This encodes CASSYRPDEGEKLFF.

This clone was found once. V is TRBV7-6 and J is TRBJ2-1; D is ambiguous. V was clipped by 1 base and J by 8 bases, with 12 bases between them. Germline CDR1 SGHVS, CDR2 FNYEAQ. CDR3 length equals 14 residues. The CDR3 DNA is TGTGCCAGCAGCTTAGGCCCCGCAGTTTATGAGCAGTTCTTC. Translating it yields CASSLGPAVYEQFF.

The chain is built from TRBV13 and TRBJ1-1; D not resolved. CDR3 length: 13 residues. With 1 base removed from V and 4 bases from J, the gap between germline ends came to 7 bases. In germline, CDR1 is PRHDT, CDR2 FYEKMQ (reference sequence). The CDR3 loop is CASSLVEVTEAFF. The CDR3 coding sequence is TGTGCCAGCAGCTTAGTGGAGGTCACTGAAGCTTTCTTT.

The chain joins TRBV2 to TRBJ2-1, with 13 bases matching TRBD2. V lost 8 bases to trimming and J lost 8 bases; unmatched junction nucleotides: 9. Germline CDR1 and CDR2: SNHLY and FYNNEI. The CDR3 spans 15 residues. Here the CDR3 DNA reads TGTGCCAGCGTAAGCGGACTAGCGGGAGTGGATGAGCAGTTCTTC. Translation: CASVSGLAGVDEQFF. The full variable domain, rest sourced from reference TRBV2 and TRBJ2-1, is EPEVTQTPSHQVTQMGQEVILRCVPISNHLYFYWYRQILGQKVEFLVSFYNNEISEKSEIFDDQFSVERPDGSNFTLKIRSTKLEDSAMYFCASVSGLAGVDEQFFGPGTRLTVL.

V and J are TRBV7-9 and TRBJ2-1, with TRBD1 identical over 9 bases. This CDR3 comprises 19 residues. From germline, CDR1 is SEHNR and CDR2 FQNEAQ (reference sequence). V was clipped by 4 bases and J by 1 base; unmatched bases: 14. CDR3 sequence reads: CASSSRTGENAESYNEQFF. The CDR3 DNA reads as TGTGCCAGCAGCTCCCGGACAGGGGAAAATGCAGAGTCCTACAATGAGCAGTTCTTC.

V usage is TRBV27 and J usage is TRBJ2-5; 11 nucleotides align to TRBD2. The CDR3 runs 14 residues. CDR1 and CDR2 from the germline V gene are MNHEY and SMNVEV (reference sequence). V lost 6 bases, J lost 4 bases, and 4 bases stayed unmatched. CDR3 DNA: TGTGCCAGCAGGACGACTAGCGGGATAGAGACCCAGTACTTC. Amino acid sequence: CASRTTSGIETQYF.

The rearrangement joins TRBV7-6 to TRBJ2-5; D is perhaps TRBD1 (5 bases). Germline V lookup: CDR1 SGHVS, CDR2 FNYEAQ. This CDR3 has 12 residues. Trimming shortened V by 5 bases and J by 5 bases, and 9 bases separated the two germline ends. The CDR3 bases are TGTGCCAGCAGCGAATACAGGGAGACCCAGTACTTC. It translates to CASSEYRETQYF.

The rearrangement links TRBV2 to TRBJ2-3; 7 bases fit TRBD1. Germline CDR1 is SNHLY and CDR2 is FYNNEI. After removal of 5 bases from V and 1 base from J, the junction contained 15 bases not matched to a gene. This CDR3 contains 18 residues. The CDR3 sequence: CASSPPSRTGARTDTQYF. CDR3 nucleotide sequence: TGTGCCAGCAGTCCGCCGTCTAGGACAGGAGCACGCACAGATACGCAGTATTTT.

Here the CDR3 DNA reads TGCGCCAGCAGTGAATGGGGGGACGAGCAGTACTTC. Protein sequence: CASSEWGDEQYF. The chain uses TRBV10-1 and TRBJ2-7, with D possibly matching TRBD2 (6 bases). The germline V gene encodes CDR1 WNHNN and CDR2 SYGVQD (reference sequence). Trimming took off 3 bases at V and 5 bases at J, with 8 bases between the two ends. This CDR3 contains 12 residues.

V is TRBV2 and J is TRBJ2-1; TRBD1 matches 7 bases. J was trimmed by 6 bases and V by 7 bases; bases with no gene match: 9. The CDR3 totals 14 residues. Germline V lookup: CDR1 SNHLY, CDR2 FYNNEI. The CDR3 coding sequence is TGTGCCAGCACCTCTACGGGACAGCCCAATGAGCAGTTCTTC. As protein: CASTSTGQPNEQFF.

This clone was observed a single time. The chain uses TRBV7-3 and TRBJ2-7; D ambiguous. CDR1 is SGHTA and CDR2 is FQGTGA in the germline V gene. Trimming left V 5 bases short and J 0 bases short, with 14 bases between. The CDR3 is 15 amino acids. CDR3 in amino acids: CASSRKYQTSYEQYF. The DNA for the CDR3 is TGTGCCAGCAGCCGGAAATACCAAACCTCCTACGAGCAGTACTTC.